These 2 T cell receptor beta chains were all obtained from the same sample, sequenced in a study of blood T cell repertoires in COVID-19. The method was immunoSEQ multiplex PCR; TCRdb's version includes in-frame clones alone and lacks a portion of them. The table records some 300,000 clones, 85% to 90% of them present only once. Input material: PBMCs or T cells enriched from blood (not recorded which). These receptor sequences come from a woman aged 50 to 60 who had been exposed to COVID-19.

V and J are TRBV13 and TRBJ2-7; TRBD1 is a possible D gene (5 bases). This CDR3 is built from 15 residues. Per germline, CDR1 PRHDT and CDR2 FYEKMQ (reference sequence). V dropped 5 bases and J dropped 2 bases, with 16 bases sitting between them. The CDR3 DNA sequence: TGTGCCAGCAGCGGCAGACAAGAAGGGGCCTACGAGCAGTACTTC. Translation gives CASSGRQEGAYEQYF.

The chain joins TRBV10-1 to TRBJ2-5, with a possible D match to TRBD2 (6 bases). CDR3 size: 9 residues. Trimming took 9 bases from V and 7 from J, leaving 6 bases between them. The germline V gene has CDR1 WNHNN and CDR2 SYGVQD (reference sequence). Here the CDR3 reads CARGGTQYF. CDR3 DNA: TGCGCCAGGGGGGGGACCCAGTACTTC.